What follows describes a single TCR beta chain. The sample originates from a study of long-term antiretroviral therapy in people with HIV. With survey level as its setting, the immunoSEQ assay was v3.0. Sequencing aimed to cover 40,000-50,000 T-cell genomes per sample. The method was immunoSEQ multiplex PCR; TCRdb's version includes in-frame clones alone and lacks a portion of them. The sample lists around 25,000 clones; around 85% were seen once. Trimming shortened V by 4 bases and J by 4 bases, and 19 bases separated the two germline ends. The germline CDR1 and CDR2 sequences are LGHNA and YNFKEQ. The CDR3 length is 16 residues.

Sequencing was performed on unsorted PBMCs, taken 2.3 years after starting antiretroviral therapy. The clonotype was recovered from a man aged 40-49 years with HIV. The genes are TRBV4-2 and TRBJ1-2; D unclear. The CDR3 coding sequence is TGTGCCAGCAGCCGAAACGACGGCACAACCCGCTATGGCTACACCTTC. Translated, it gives CASSRNDGTTRYGYTF.